This TCR beta chain was sequenced during a study of cytomegalovirus exposure and HLA in healthy donors. Study-level background: Genotyping showed 75% to 90% of over 350 donors falling in the Caucasian-associated ancestry cluster.

As to this clone: Antigen: not known.

This CDR3 comprises 17 residues. V shed 2 bases, J shed 3 bases, and the junction held 13 bases outside the gene matches. Germline values: CDR1 SGHKS, CDR2 YYEKEE (reference sequence). Study-level results: Sequencing likely produced, as an artifact, a cluster of highly shared sequence variants. Some V segments, TRBV6-2 and TRBV6-3 among them, were indistinguishable and were therefore excluded.

60 Vbeta and 13 Jbeta primers were used in PCR. Some clones are missing from TCRdb's copy, which holds only in-frame ones; the method was immunoSEQ multiplex PCR. Of 180,000 or so clones in the sample, around 78% were seen once. Material: PBMCs. The clonotype comes from a man between 18 and 29 years old in good health and CMV-seronegative. The rearrangement links TRBV5-5 to TRBJ2-7; the match to TRBD1 covers 8 bases. The chain's CDR3 is CASSLRTGLQGGYEQYF. CDR3 nucleotide sequence: TGTGCCAGCAGCTTACGGACAGGTCTACAGGGGGGCTACGAGCAGTACTTC.